These 30 T cell receptor beta chains came from one sample sequenced in a study of T cells in Graves' hyperthyroidism and ophthalmopathy. Template material for amplifying TCR beta CDR3 regions consisted of RNA transcripts. First-round RT-PCR targeting the TCR CDR3 was performed with the HTBI primer set. TCRdb re-called the multiplex PCR reads with MiXCR, one entry per CDR3 protein. The sample has approximately 530,000 distinct CDR3 sequences, approximately 16% seen once. The material sequenced was blood. The source of these receptors is a woman aged 18-30 years with Graves' hyperthyroidism.

As to this clonotype: A much more abundant neighbour one base away suggests this may be a read error. The gene calls are TRBV7-2 and TRBJ2-3; D unresolved. Looked up from germline, CDR1 is SGHTA and CDR2 is FQGNSA. CDR3 length equals 14 residues. CDR3 sequence: CAGSFSGRTDTQYF. CDR3 coding DNA: TGTGCCGGCAGCTTTTCGGGCCGCACAGATACGCAGTATTTT.

V is TRBV7-2 and J is TRBJ2-6; perhaps TRBD2 as D (5 bases). Between the trimmed V and J ends, which lost 8 bases and 2 bases, there was a span of 13 bases. Germline CDR1 and CDR2: SGHTA and FQGNSA. The length of the CDR3 is 15 residues. The CDR3 DNA follows: TGTGCCAGCCTAGCCGGCGGGCCTGGGGCCAACGTCCTGACTTTC. Its protein product is CASLAGGPGANVLTF.

The J gene is TRBJ2-5, the V gene TRBV19, with 11 bases fitting TRBD2. Germline CDR1 LNHDA, CDR2 SQIVND (reference sequence). The CDR3 has 17 amino acids. V shed 1 base, J shed 4 bases, and the junction held 8 bases outside the gene matches. The CDR3, as DNA: TGTGCCAGTAGTATAGTTGTGACTAGCGGGGCTGGAGAGACCCAGTACTTC. Residues: CASSIVVTSGAGETQYF. Full variable domain (rest looked up from reference TRBV19 and TRBJ2-5): DGGITQSPKYLFRKEGQNVTLSCEQNLNHDAMYWYRQDPGQGLRLIYYSQIVNDFQKGDIAEGYSVSREKKESFPLTVTSAQKNPTAFYLCASSIVVTSGAGETQYFGPGTRLLVL.

This clonotype appeared many times. J is TRBJ2-3 and V is TRBV5-1; 8 nucleotides align to TRBD1. V was clipped by 3 bases and J by 2 bases; unmatched bases: 5. The CDR3 sequence is 15 residues long. CDR1 and CDR2 from the germline V gene are SGHRS and YFSETQ. CDR3: CASSSYRGDTDTQYF. The CDR3 DNA follows: TGCGCCAGCAGCTCCTACAGGGGGGACACAGATACGCAGTATTTT.

The sample holds a few counts of this clonotype. V usage is TRBV5-1 and J usage is TRBJ1-6, with D tentatively TRBD1 (6 bases). CDR1 and CDR2 (germline): SGHRS, YFSETQ. V was trimmed by 4 bases and J by 15 bases, leaving 17 bases between them. This CDR3 spans 13 amino acids. CDR3 sequence (DNA): TGCGCCAGCAGCACGGCGGGGGGCAGGGTCCTCCACTTT. Amino acids: CASSTAGGRVLHF.

The V call is TRBV30, the J call TRBJ2-3; 10 bases fit TRBD2. The V gene end was trimmed by 2 bases and the J gene end by 4 bases; junction bases not matched to a gene: 12. Germline V CDR1 and CDR2: GTSNPN, SVGIG (reference sequence). CDR3 size: 17 residues. CDR3 region: CAWSFVAGGKLADTQYF. The CDR3 bases are TGTGCCTGGAGTTTCGTAGCGGGAGGCAAGTTAGCAGATACGCAGTATTTT.

The V and J genes are TRBV13 and TRBJ1-3; 7 nucleotides match TRBD1. V trimming: 4 bases; J trimming: 10 bases; junction bases outside the gene matches: 13. This CDR3 has 15 residues. CDR1 and CDR2 from the germline V gene are PRHDT and FYEKMQ (reference sequence). The CDR3 DNA reads as TGTGCCAGCAGCTCCCGAACAGGGGAAAGGTGGACCATATATTTT. It is translated as CASSSRTGERWTIYF. The whole variable domain, remainder taken from reference TRBV13 and TRBJ1-3, is AAGVIQSPRHLIKEKRETATLKCYPIPRHDTVYWYQQGPGQDPQFLISFYEKMQSDKGSIPDRFSAQQFSDYHSELNMSSLELGDSALYFCASSSRTGERWTIYFGEGSWLTVV.

This clonotype was observed at least ten times. This chain connects TRBV7-2 to TRBJ2-3; 11 positions match TRBD1. The junction had 3 bases not matched to a gene; V was cut back by 3 bases and J by 4 bases. Germline CDR1 is SGHTA and CDR2 is FQGNSA. The CDR3 runs 15 residues. DNA for the CDR3: TGTGCCAGCAGCTTGGAGGGACAGGGGGCAGATACGCAGTATTTT. Protein sequence: CASSLEGQGADTQYF.

The chain employs TRBV6-1 and TRBJ1-1; the D is unclear. This CDR3 has 15 amino acids. The germline V gene encodes CDR1 MNHNS and CDR2 SASEGT. The V end was cut by 0 bases, the J end by 1 base, with 9 bases between. CDR3 coding DNA: TGTGCCAGCAGTGAAGCTTTAGCTACGAACACTGAAGCTTTCTTT. It yields the protein CASSEALATNTEAFF.

This clonotype has ten or more counts. This sequence joins TRBV20-1 and TRBJ2-1; D might be TRBD1 or TRBD2, each matching 5 bases. The CDR3 is 13 residues long. The germline CDR1 and CDR2 sequences are DFQATT and SNEGSKA (reference sequence). The CDR3 protein is CSPWDRVDNEQFF. DNA of the CDR3: TGCAGCCCTTGGGACCGAGTAGACAATGAGCAGTTCTTC.

This clonotype came up a few times. The rearrangement links TRBV27 to TRBJ1-2, with D perhaps TRBD1 (6 bases). CDR1 is MNHEY, CDR2 SMNVEV, per germline (reference sequence). Trimming stripped 0 bases from V and 7 bases from J, with 9 bases between. The CDR3 is 13 amino acids. CDR3 in DNA: TGTGCCAGCAGTTTATCGTGGGGGGCTGGCTACACCTTC. It yields the protein CASSLSWGAGYTF.

A few counts support this clonotype. This rearrangement joins TRBV3-1 to TRBJ2-3; 10 bases agree with TRBD2. The CDR3 sequence is 17 residues long. CDR1 and CDR2 from the germline V gene are LGHDT and YNNKEL (reference sequence). Unmatched junction bases numbered 12, after V lost 5 bases and J lost 4 bases. The CDR3 sequence: CASSSGLSGRAPDTQYF. Written as DNA, the CDR3 is TGTGCCAGCAGCAGTGGGCTGAGCGGGAGGGCCCCAGATACGCAGTATTTT.

The gene calls are TRBV5-1 and TRBJ2-5, with D possibly being TRBD1 (6 bases). Germline V gives CDR1 SGHRS, CDR2 YFSETQ. Deletions cut 4 bases from V and 4 bases from J, with 14 bases between. The length of the CDR3 is 14 residues. CDR3 residues: CASSGKTGRETQYF. Here the CDR3 DNA reads TGCGCCAGCAGCGGAAAAACAGGGAGAGAGACCCAGTACTTC.

The chain combines TRBV15 with TRBJ2-7; D unresolved. The CDR3 has 15 amino acids. Trimming took 0 bases from V and 6 from J, leaving 15 bases between them. Per germline, CDR1 LNHNV and CDR2 YYDKDF (reference sequence). The CDR3 DNA reads as TGTGCCACCAGCAGAGATGAGAGAGCCAGAATCGAGCAGTACTTC. This gives the protein CATSRDERARIEQYF.

This clonotype has at least ten counts. CDR3 DNA: TGTGCCAGCAGTGGTTGGGGCGGAACTAATGAAAAACTGTTTTTT. It codes for CASSGWGGTNEKLFF. V gene TRBV2 combines with J gene TRBJ1-4; tentatively, D is TRBD1 (5 bases). CDR3 length equals 15 residues. Looked up from germline, CDR1 is SNHLY and CDR2 is FYNNEI. V lost 4 bases, J lost 1 base, and 10 bases lay in between.

The rearrangement links TRBV6-1 to TRBJ2-1; TRBD2 is a possible D gene (6 bases). Trimming removed 5 bases at V and 8 bases at J, with 13 bases between. The germline V gene encodes CDR1 MNHNS and CDR2 SASEGT. This CDR3 contains 13 residues. The CDR3 sequence is CASSRGLHDEQFF. The CDR3 DNA reads as TGTGCCAGCAGTAGGGGACTGCACGATGAGCAGTTCTTC.

The chain employs TRBV9 and TRBJ2-7; no firm D call. V lost 0 bases and J 4 bases, leaving 11 bases between the germline ends. Germline CDR1 and CDR2: SGDLS and YYNGEE. The CDR3 extends over 14 amino acids. In DNA, the CDR3 is TGTGCCAGCAGCGTAGGGGTTTTAGGGTACGAGCAGTACTTC. The encoded protein is CASSVGVLGYEQYF.

The chain employs TRBV7-9 and TRBJ2-5; no reliable D call. The CDR3 is made up of 15 amino acids. V was shortened by 3 bases and J by 3 bases, with 14 bases between the two germline ends. Germline V gene data show CDR1 as SEHNR and CDR2 as FQNEAQ (reference sequence). CDR3 bases: TGTGCCAGCAGCTTTCCCGACTCTCCGAAAGAGACCCAGTACTTC. Translation: CASSFPDSPKETQYF.

As concerns this clonotype: One end of the junction is discordant with germline, which a read error may explain. V is TRBV7-9 and J is TRBJ1-3, with D possibly being TRBD1 (5 bases). CDR1 and CDR2 (germline): SEHNR, FQNEAQ (reference sequence). This CDR3 spans 11 amino acids. The CDR3 protein is CASSASRDWDF. The CDR3 bases are TGTGCCAGCAGCGCAAGCCGGGACTGGGATTTT. Using reference TRBV7-9 and TRBJ1-3 for the parts outside the CDR3, the full variable domain is DTGVSQNPRHKITKRGQNVTFRCDPISEHNRLYWYRQTLGQGPEFLTYFQNEAQLEKSRLLSDRFSAERPKGSFSTLEIQRTEQGDSAMYLCASSASRDWDFGEGSWLTVV.

In this sample, this clonotype turned up many times. V is TRBV6-1 and J is TRBJ2-1; tentatively, D is TRBD2 (6 bases). CDR1 MNHNS and CDR2 SASEGT come from the germline V gene. V was trimmed by 9 bases and J by 7 bases, leaving 19 bases between them. The CDR3 totals 14 residues. The CDR3 DNA sequence: TGTGCCAGTAGGACCCTAGCGCCGGGGAATGAGCAGTTCTTC. Translating it yields CASRTLAPGNEQFF.

In this sample, this clonotype turned up a few times. This may be a read error, as it is one base from a much larger clone. The rearrangement joins TRBV6-1 to TRBJ2-7; 9 bases align to TRBD1. The germline V gene has CDR1 MNHNS and CDR2 SASEGT. The CDR3 runs to 13 residues. The CDR3 DNA reads TGTGTCAGCACCACGGACAGGGGTCTAGGACAGTACTTC. Residues: CVSTTDRGLGQYF.

This clonotype turned up a few times. The chain is built from TRBV20-1 and TRBJ1-2; no definite D call. V was cut by 1 base and J by 8 bases, with 11 bases left in between. Looked up from germline, CDR1 is DFQATT and CDR2 is SNEGSKA (reference sequence). The CDR3 is 12 amino acids. CDR3 in DNA: TGCAGTGCTAGAGTGGACCCGGGGGGCTACACCTTC. Residues: CSARVDPGGYTF.

This clonotype showed up many times. The V gene is TRBV12-3 or TRBV12-4, the J gene TRBJ2-7; a weak D match, TRBD2 (6 bases). The CDR3 is made up of 13 amino acids. Trimming took 6 bases from V and 6 from J, leaving 15 bases between them. The CDR3 here is CASSPVVRGEQYF. The CDR3 region has the DNA TGTGCCAGCAGCCCCGTCGTGCGGGGCGAGCAGTACTTC.

About this clonotype: A clone one base away is much larger, so this may be a read error. The chain couples TRBV28 to TRBJ2-4; no reliable D call. The CDR3 is made up of 13 amino acids. Per the germline V gene, CDR1 is MDHEN and CDR2 is SYDVKM. The V end lost 5 bases, the J end lost 10 bases, and 15 bases lay between the germline ends. CDR3 residues: CASSGFGGKIQYF. CDR3 bases: TGTGCCAGCAGTGGGTTCGGTGGAAAAATTCAGTACTTC.

This clonotype was detected many times. The chain joins TRBV11-2 to TRBJ1-2, with D perhaps matching TRBD1 (6 bases). Germline V CDR1 and CDR2: SGHAT, FQNNGV. The CDR3 contains 15 residues. V was cut by 4 bases and J by 5 bases, with 17 bases left in between. The CDR3 nucleotides are TGTGCCAGCAGCTCCCTCAGGGGAGGGAGGTATGGCTACACCTTC. Its protein product is CASSSLRGGRYGYTF.

In the case of this clonotype: A read error may be the cause here, since a much bigger clone is one base away. Written as DNA, the CDR3 is TGTGCCAGCAGCTTAGTTGGTAGACTAGCGGGGGGTAATGAGCAGTACTTC. Its translation: CASSLVGRLAGGNEQYF. V usage is TRBV7-2 and J usage is TRBJ2-7; 13 bases are a match to TRBD2. V dropped 1 base and J dropped 7; count of bases not matched to a gene: 10. CDR3 length: 17 amino acids. CDR1 is SGHTA, CDR2 FQGNSA, per germline.

This clonotype was observed a handful of times. This chain connects TRBV3-1 to TRBJ2-3; 11 bases match TRBD2. The CDR3 is 18 residues long. Germline CDR1 LGHDT, CDR2 YNNKEL (reference sequence). Trimming took 0 bases from V and 4 from J; bases not matched to a gene: 9. CDR3 residues: CASSQDRRLAGRPDTQYF. The CDR3 DNA is TGTGCCAGCAGCCAAGATCGTCGACTAGCGGGAAGGCCAGATACGCAGTATTTT.

This clonotype was observed at least ten times. The rearrangement joins TRBV2 to TRBJ1-6; a weak D match, TRBD1 (5 bases). CDR1 is SNHLY, CDR2 FYNNEI, per germline. Trimming pared 8 bases from V and 7 bases from J, leaving 15 bases between. The CDR3 runs 14 residues. The CDR3 loop reads CASAPGDVNSPLHF. The CDR3 nucleotides read TGTGCCAGCGCCCCGGGGGATGTCAATTCACCCCTCCACTTT.

The J gene is TRBJ2-2, the V gene TRBV7-9; D may be TRBD1 (6 bases). The V end was cut by 6 bases, the J end by 9 bases, with 14 bases between. This CDR3 spans 13 amino acids. Germline assignment: CDR1 SEHNR and CDR2 FQNEAQ (reference sequence). The CDR3 loop is CASSYAGVRELFF. In nucleotides, the CDR3 is TGTGCCAGCAGTTACGCAGGGGTACGGGAGCTGTTTTTT.

This clonotype was observed at least ten times. This chain connects TRBV9 to TRBJ2-3; 15 bases match TRBD2. CDR1 SGDLS and CDR2 YYNGEE come from the germline V gene. The length of the CDR3 is 16 residues. V lost 3 bases, J lost 4 bases, and 3 bases stayed unmatched. In nucleotides, the CDR3 is TGTGCCAGCAGCGGGGGACTAGCGGGGGGACCAGATACGCAGTATTTT. It codes for CASSGGLAGGPDTQYF.